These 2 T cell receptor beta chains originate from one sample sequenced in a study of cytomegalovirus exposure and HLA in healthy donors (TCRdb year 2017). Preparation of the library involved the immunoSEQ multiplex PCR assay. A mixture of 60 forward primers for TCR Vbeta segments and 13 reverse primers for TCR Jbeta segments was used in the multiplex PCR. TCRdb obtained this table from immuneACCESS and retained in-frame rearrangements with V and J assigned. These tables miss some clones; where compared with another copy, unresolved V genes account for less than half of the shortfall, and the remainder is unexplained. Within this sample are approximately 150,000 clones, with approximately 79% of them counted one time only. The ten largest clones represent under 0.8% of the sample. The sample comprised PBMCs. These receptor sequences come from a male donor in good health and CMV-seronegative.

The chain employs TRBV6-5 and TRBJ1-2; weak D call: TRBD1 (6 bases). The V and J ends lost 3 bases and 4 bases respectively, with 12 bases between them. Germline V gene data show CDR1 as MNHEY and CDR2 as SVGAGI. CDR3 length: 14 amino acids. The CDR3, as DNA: TGTGCCAGCAGTTATTCTAGGGGGATCTATGGCTACACCTTC. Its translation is CASSYSRGIYGYTF.

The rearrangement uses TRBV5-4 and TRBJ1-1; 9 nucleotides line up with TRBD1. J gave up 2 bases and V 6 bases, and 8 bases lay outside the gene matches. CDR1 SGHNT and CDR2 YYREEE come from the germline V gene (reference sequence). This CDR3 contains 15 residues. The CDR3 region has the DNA TGTGCCAGCAACACGGGACAGGGCTACAACACTGAAGCTTTCTTT. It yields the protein CASNTGQGYNTEAFF. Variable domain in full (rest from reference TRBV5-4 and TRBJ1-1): ETGVTQSPTHLIKTRGQQVTLRCSSQSGHNTVSWYQQALGQGPQFIFQYYREEENGRGNFPPRFSGLQFPNYSSELNVNALELDDSALYLCASNTGQGYNTEAFFGQGTRLTVV.